The subject of this entry is one TCR beta chain. Its specificity is not known. This sample is part of a study of radiation and T cells in renal cell carcinoma. Across the study: Nephrectomy followed 15 Gy stereotactic body radiation by 4 weeks.

Profiled with immunoSEQ multiplex PCR; TCRdb holds only in-frame clones, not every one. The table has fewer than 55,000 clones, about 80% seen once. V lost 2 bases, J lost 5 bases, and 10 bases lay in between. The length of the CDR3 is 13 residues. Germline lookup yields CDR1 SGDLS and CDR2 YYNGEE. The time point: blood 2 weeks post-SBRT. Described treatment: 15 Gy SBRT to primary tumor, nephrectomy 4 weeks later. Clear cell pathology was present in this patient's renal cell carcinoma. Points from the study as a whole: In blood, top tumor clones expanded by 2 weeks, shrinking by 4.

The TCR comes from an older woman with renal cell carcinoma. The chain couples TRBV9 to TRBJ1-2, with D perhaps TRBD1 (6 bases). The source material was blood, sampled from a patient whose treatment included radiotherapy and nephrectomy. CDR3 sequence (DNA): TGTGCCAGCAGCGTGGGACAAAAATATGGCTACACCTTC. Its translation: CASSVGQKYGYTF.